This T cell receptor beta chain was identified in a study of shared clonotypes between healthy human individuals (dated by TCRdb to 2018 to 2021). Concerning the study at large: The cohort comprised a couple of women and three men aged 18 to 49 years. Per donor, three plates each were used for CD4 naive and CD4 memory, two for CD8 naive, and one for CD8 memory. To estimate repertoire size and how much clonotypes are shared between individuals, the study performed deep sequencing of blood TCR repertoires from a few healthy adults. Libraries were prepared and TCR repertoires were sequenced by different laboratories using diverse techniques, in order to increase sequencing depth and limit assay-specific biases. Between about 0.85 and 9.5 billion PBMCs per donor were obtained by leukapheresis.

The germline V gene (reference sequence) sets CDR1 to GTSNPN and CDR2 to SVGIG. V loses 2 bases, J loses 0 bases, and the germline ends lie 17 bases apart. The CDR3 has 17 amino acids, counting the end cysteine and phenylalanine. CDR3 DNA only is kept here, 51 bases in frame from base 1. As for this clone: What antigen it recognizes has not been identified. The sample holds no much larger clone one base away, and base qualities are not on file.

Beyond this particular receptor, the publication reports: Rarefaction of sorted-subset datasets indicated incomplete sequencing despite the large sequencing depth. Pairwise subsampling indicated that sequencing depth was expected to affect the degree of clonotype sharing among donors. The small number of donors limited the genetic and exposure-history diversity represented. Larger estimated clonotype richness was generally found for naive subsets than for memory subsets. Sampling was limited to blood, and TCR repertoires in tissue likely differ from TCR repertoires in blood. Sharing across a handful of donors was observed for about 4.8% of naive CD4, about 4% of naive CD8, roughly 2.3% of memory CD4, and approximately 0.41% of memory CD8 clonotypes. Clonotypes shared by all four sorted-subset donors showed higher generation probabilities than non-shared clonotypes.

TCR CDR3 regions were amplified from genomic DNA by multiplex PCR using the deep immunoSEQ assay. For each cell subset, the extracted genomic DNA was distributed evenly across all wells of several immunoSEQ 96-well plates, and each plate served as one replicate. For sorted subsets, around 0.2 ug of genomic DNA, equivalent to around 30,000 T cell genomes, went into each replicate PCR. The purified libraries were quantified using a Qubit 3.0 fluorometer, sized with a Bioanalyzer 2100, and then quantified again using the KAPA Library Quantification kit. A separate single-read 150-cycle Illumina NextSeq 550 flow cell was used to sequence each immunoSEQ 96-well plate. Turning to the authors' computational methods: The immunoSEQ output contained only junctional sequences without quality scores, so filtering could not match that applied to full-length reads. Sequences were annotated with PyIR, a Python wrapper for IgBLAST v1.9, and V/J genes and CDR3 were assigned using IMGT germline references. Any read was removed if the V/J assignment was weak (E-value above 1e-6), the CDR3 was missing, or the read contained stop codons, out-of-frame junctions, or ambiguous translated residues. V3J clonotypes were defined by identical inferred V gene, J gene, and CDR3 amino acid sequence. The percentage overlap between two repertoires was calculated by dividing the number of shared unique clonotypes by the size of the smaller repertoire. Three approaches were used to assess repertoire richness: RTK rarefaction, the Chao1 estimator, and Recon v2.1 estimates of unobserved clonotypes. OLGA was used to compute generation probabilities for all TCRbeta clonotypes that the gDNA method yielded from a handful of donors. TCRdb carries this immuneACCESS record with in-frame sequences only. Its versions omit some clonotypes, under half of them owing to an unresolved V gene in the studies checked, with the rest unexplained. The V and J calls and clone size were taken over from that table, and D and trimming were inferred from the DNA. The sample table shows some 200,000 clones, and 65% are seen once. Around 10% of the sample comes from the top ten.

Healthy HIV-negative adults with no recently reported acute infections or vaccinations were included as donors. Every donor was a Caucasian adult living in Nashville, Tennessee, USA. Magnetic negative selection was used to enrich CD4+ T cells, after which naive cells were positively selected on CD45RA and the negative fraction became the memory subset. Blood was obtained by leukapheresis, after which PBMCs were separated by Ficoll-Histopaque density gradient centrifugation and cryopreserved in liquid nitrogen vapor phase. Analytical flow cytometry was used to check the purity and quantity of each magnetically sorted T cell population. Genomic DNA was isolated from every sorted fraction and measured by UV absorbance on a Nanodrop 2000c.

The rearrangement joined TRBV30 to TRBJ1-3; the D gene remains uncertain. Sequenced material: memory CD4+ T cells sorted from blood. The cell subset or site tag for this specimen amounts to: CD45RA-negative fraction. This receptor was identified in a man aged 25-45 years in good health. The CDR3 reads CAWSPSRVRSSGNTIYF. The nucleotide sequence is TGTGCCTGGAGTCCCTCCCGGGTAAGGAGCTCTGGAAACACCATATATTTT.